This T cell receptor beta chain is drawn from a study of blood T cell repertoires in COVID-19. Overall study: Samples of COVID-19 (acute and convalescent) were obtained from the United States, Italy and Spain. PBMCs, B-cell-depleted T cells, or T cells provided the cDNA or gDNA that made up the material.

Germline V gene sequence: CDR1 SGHDT, CDR2 YYEEEE. Trimming stripped 3 bases from V and 2 bases from J, with 13 bases between. The CDR3 spans 15 residues. Data came from immunoSEQ multiplex PCR; TCRdb stores just in-frame clones and leaves some out. The sample consists of about 520,000 clones, roughly 88% of them appearing once. Sequences were obtained from peripheral blood. The chain recombines TRBV5-6 with TRBJ2-3; D is perhaps TRBD2 (6 bases). The receptor comes from a human donor in a cohort sampled during active COVID-19. CDR3 sequence (DNA): TGTGCCAGCAGCTCGAACGGCGGGGACACAGATACGCAGTATTTT. Residues: CASSSNGGDTDTQYF.